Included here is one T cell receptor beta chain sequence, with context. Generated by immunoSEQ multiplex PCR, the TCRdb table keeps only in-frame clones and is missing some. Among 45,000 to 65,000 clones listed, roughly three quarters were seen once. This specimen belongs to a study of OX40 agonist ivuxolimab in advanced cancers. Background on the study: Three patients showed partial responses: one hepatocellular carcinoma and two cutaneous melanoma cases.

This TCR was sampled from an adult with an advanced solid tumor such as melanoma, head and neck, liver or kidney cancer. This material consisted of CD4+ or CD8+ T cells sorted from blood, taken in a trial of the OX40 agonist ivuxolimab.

CDR3 in amino acids: CASSPVGTANTEAFF. The CDR3 DNA reads TGTGCCAGCAGCCCAGTCGGGACAGCGAACACTGAAGCTTTCTTT. The rearrangement links TRBV7-2 to TRBJ1-1, with 7 bases lining up with TRBD1. The CDR3 consists of 15 residues. The trim removed 5 bases at V and 1 base at J, leaving 7 bases unmatched. The germline V gene has CDR1 SGHTA and CDR2 FQGNSA.